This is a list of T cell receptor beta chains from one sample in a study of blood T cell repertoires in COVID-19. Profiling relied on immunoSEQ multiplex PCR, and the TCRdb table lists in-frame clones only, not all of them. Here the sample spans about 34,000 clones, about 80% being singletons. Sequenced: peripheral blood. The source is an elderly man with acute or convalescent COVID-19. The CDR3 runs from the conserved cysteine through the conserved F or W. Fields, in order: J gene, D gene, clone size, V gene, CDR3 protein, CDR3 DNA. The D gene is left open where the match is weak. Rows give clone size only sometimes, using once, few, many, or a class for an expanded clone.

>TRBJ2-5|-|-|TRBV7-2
CASSLGQQETQYF
TGTGCCAGCAGCTTAGGGCAGCAAGAGACCCAGTACTTC
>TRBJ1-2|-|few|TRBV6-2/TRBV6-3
CASSYSGDYGYTF
TGTGCCAGCAGTTACTCAGGGGACTATGGCTACACCTTC
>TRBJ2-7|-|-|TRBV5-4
CASSWTGRDEQYF
TGTGCCAGCAGCTGGACAGGGAGGGACGAGCAGTACTTC
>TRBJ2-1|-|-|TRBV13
CASSLLGVGSYNEQFF
TGTGCCAGCAGCTTACTAGGGGTAGGCTCCTACAATGAGCAGTTCTTC
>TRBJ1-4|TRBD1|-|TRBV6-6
CASRGQGVDEKLFF
TGTGCCAGCAGAGGACAGGGCGTCGACGAAAAACTGTTTTTT
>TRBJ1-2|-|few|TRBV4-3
CASSQDLRAGGYTF
TGCGCCAGCAGCCAAGATCTGAGGGCGGGGGGCTACACCTTC
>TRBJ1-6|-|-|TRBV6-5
CASGVQGFGSPLHF
TGTGCCAGCGGGGTTCAGGGGTTTGGCTCACCCCTCCACTTT
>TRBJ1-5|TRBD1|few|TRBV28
CASSLSDRDNQPQHF
TGTGCCAGCAGTTTATCGGACAGGGATAATCAGCCCCAGCATTTT
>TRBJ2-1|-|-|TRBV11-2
CASSLGPNEQFF
TGTGCCAGCAGCTTAGGGCCCAATGAGCAGTTCTTC
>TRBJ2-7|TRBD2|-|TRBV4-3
CASSQDSSGRYEQYF
TGCGCCAGCAGCCAGGATTCTAGCGGGAGGTACGAGCAGTACTTC
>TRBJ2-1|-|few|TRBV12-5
CASGSETTYNEQFF
TGTGCTAGTGGTTCGGAGACTACGTACAATGAGCAGTTCTTC
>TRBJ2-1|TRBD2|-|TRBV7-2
CASSLIAGVSDNEQFF
TGTGCCAGCAGCTTAATCGCGGGAGTCTCCGACAATGAGCAGTTCTTC
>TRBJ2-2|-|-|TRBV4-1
CASSPRFSAATGELFF
TGCGCCAGCAGCCCACGTTTTTCGGCGGCGACCGGGGAGCTGTTTTTT
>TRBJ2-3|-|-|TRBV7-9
CASSPWGVTTDTQYF
TGTGCCAGCAGCCCGTGGGGAGTAACCACAGATACGCAGTATTTT
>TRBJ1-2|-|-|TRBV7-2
CASRLAIQGSGYTF
TGTGCCAGCAGATTAGCAATACAGGGCAGCGGCTACACCTTC
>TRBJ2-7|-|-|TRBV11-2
CASSPTRSSYEQYF
TGTGCCAGCAGCCCAACTCGTAGCTCCTACGAGCAGTACTTC
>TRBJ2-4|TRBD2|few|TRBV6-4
CASRARSGGDLAKNIQYF
TGTGCCAGCAGAGCCCGCAGCGGGGGGGATTTAGCCAAAAACATTCAGTACTTC
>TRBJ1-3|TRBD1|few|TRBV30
CAGQGNSGNTIYF
TGTGCCGGACAGGGGAACAGCGGAAACACCATATATTTT
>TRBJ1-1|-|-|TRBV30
CAWRRTVNTEAFF
TGTGCCTGGAGGCGGACAGTGAACACTGAAGCTTTCTTT
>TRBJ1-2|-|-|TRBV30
CAGIGQYYGYTF
TGTGCCGGAATAGGACAGTACTATGGCTACACCTTC
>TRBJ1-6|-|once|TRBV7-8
CASSPDRMSSYNSPLHF
TGTGCCAGCAGCCCGGACAGAATGAGCTCCTATAATTCACCCCTCCACTTT
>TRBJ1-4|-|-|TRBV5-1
CASSLHIGDPNEKLFF
TGCGCCAGCAGCTTGCATATCGGAGACCCTAATGAAAAACTGTTTTTT
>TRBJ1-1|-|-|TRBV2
CASSEALQGSNTEAFF
TGTGCCAGCAGTGAAGCGCTTCAGGGCAGCAACACTGAAGCTTTCTTT
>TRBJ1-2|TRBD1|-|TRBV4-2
CASSQFQGATYGYTF
TGTGCCAGCAGCCAATTTCAGGGGGCTACCTATGGCTACACCTTC
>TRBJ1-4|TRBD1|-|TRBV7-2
CASSPGTVSIGTNEKLFF
TGTGCCAGCAGTCCCGGGACAGTCTCGATCGGAACTAATGAAAAACTGTTTTTT
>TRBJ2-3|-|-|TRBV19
CASSTLSRDTQYF
TGTGCCAGTAGTACTCTATCTAGAGATACGCAGTATTTT
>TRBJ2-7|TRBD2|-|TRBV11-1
CASSPSPGTTRYEQYF
TGTGCCAGCAGCCCATCCCCCGGGACTACCCGTTACGAGCAGTACTTC